The 27 T cell receptor beta chains below come from one sample, sequenced in a study of human T cells and chemical hapten exposure. One entry per CDR3 protein results from TCRdb running MiXCR on the RACE reads. Among around 360,000 distinct CDR3 sequences listed, roughly 6% were seen once. Described time point: patch test 2, 6 weeks after DPC sensitization. Stated treatment: therapeutic diphenylcyclopropenone sensitization with weekly scalp DPC. The sequences come from whole blood, collected in connection with sensitization to the hapten diphenylcyclopropenone (DPC). All receptors come from a woman under 30 with alopecia areata. Some clones in this sample may be carry-over from other donors' samples.

V is TRBV4-1 and J is TRBJ2-2; D not certain. CDR1 is MGHRA and CDR2 is YSYEKL in the germline V gene. Trimming took 0 bases from V and 7 from J, leaving 0 bases between them. This CDR3 is built from 11 residues. CDR3 amino acids: CASSQDGELFF. The CDR3 DNA sequence: TGCGCCAGCAGCCAAGACGGGGAGCTGTTTTTT.

This clonotype has ten or more counts. The rearrangement uses TRBV13 and TRBJ2-4, with D hard to call. Trimming removed 3 bases at V and 0 bases at J, with 9 bases between. CDR1 is PRHDT, CDR2 FYEKMQ, per germline (reference sequence). The CDR3 has 15 amino acids. CDR3 in DNA: TGTGCCAGCAGCTTTGGGGAAGTAGCCAAAAACATTCAGTACTTC. This translates into CASSFGEVAKNIQYF.

In its sample, this clonotype was seen a few times. The chain combines TRBV4-1 with TRBJ2-4; a possible D gene is TRBD2 (6 bases). The V and J ends lost 5 bases and 8 bases respectively, with 16 bases between them. This CDR3 region has 14 residues. CDR1 and CDR2 from the germline V gene are MGHRA and YSYEKL. The CDR3, as DNA: TGCGCCAGCAGCGGAGGGGAGATTCGGGACATTCAGTACTTC. Translated, it gives CASSGGEIRDIQYF.

Ten or more counts support this clonotype. This rearrangement joins TRBV7-2 to TRBJ1-4; 7 bases agree with TRBD1. V lost 6 bases to trimming and J lost 3 bases; unmatched junction nucleotides: 4. From germline, CDR1 is SGHTA and CDR2 FQGNSA. The CDR3 has 14 residues. CDR3 loop: CASRKDRANEKLFF. The CDR3 DNA sequence: TGTGCCAGCAGGAAAGACAGGGCTAATGAAAAACTGTTTTTT.

The CDR3 spells CASSDYEQYF. DNA of the CDR3: TGTGCCAGCAGTGACTACGAGCAGTACTTC. The chain links TRBV6-2 or TRBV6-3 to TRBJ2-7; D unclear. CDR3 length: 10 residues. Germline lookup yields CDR1 MNHEY and CDR2 SVGEGT. The V end lost 5 bases, the J end lost 3 bases, and 2 bases lay between the germline ends.

This clonotype was seen many times. The V call is TRBV29-1, the J call TRBJ1-1, with a weak D call TRBD1 (5 bases). Trimming stripped 7 bases from V and 0 bases from J, with 12 bases between. The CDR3 spans 13 residues. Per the germline V gene, CDR1 is SQVTM and CDR2 is ANQGSEA. CDR3 bases: TGCAGCGGACGACAGCAATTGAACACTGAAGCTTTCTTT. It specifies CSGRQQLNTEAFF. Looking up the rest from reference TRBV29-1 and TRBJ1-1 gives the full variable domain: SAVISQKPSRDICQRGTSLTIQCQVDSQVTMMFWYRQQPGQSLTLIATANQGSEATYESGFVIDKFPISRPNLTFSTLTVSNMSPEDSSIYLCSGRQQLNTEAFFGQGTRLTVV.

There are many counts of this clonotype. The chain recombines TRBV12-3 or TRBV12-4 with TRBJ2-3, with D tentatively TRBD1 (7 bases). Trimming cost V 6 bases and J 0 bases, with 16 bases left between them. The CDR3 totals 16 residues. For the CDR3, the DNA is TGTGCCAGCAGCCCAGGGGGGAACCCTAGCACAGATACGCAGTATTTT. Translating it yields CASSPGGNPSTDTQYF.

This clonotype was found many times. The chain is built from TRBV5-1 and TRBJ1-1, with D possibly TRBD1 on 6 matching bases. Germline assignment: CDR1 SGHRS and CDR2 YFSETQ. Trimming removed 4 bases from V and 5 bases from J, with 21 bases in between. CDR3 length: 16 residues. The CDR3 DNA reads as TGCGCCAGCAGCCGACGACAGGTGGATGATGGGACTGAAGCTTTCTTT. As protein: CASSRRQVDDGTEAFF.

This clonotype was seen at least ten times. The rearrangement links TRBV27 to TRBJ2-1, with 8 bases lining up with TRBD2. CDR1 MNHEY and CDR2 SMNVEV come from the germline V gene (reference sequence). The CDR3 runs 18 residues. With 0 bases clipped from V and 8 bases from J, the junction kept 15 bases outside the gene matches. The CDR3 coding sequence is TGTGCCAGCAGTTTATCATCCGGGCGGGGGGCGATAGCGTATGAGCAGTTCTTC. Protein sequence: CASSLSSGRGAIAYEQFF.

This clonotype has ten or more counts. The chain recombines TRBV3-1 with TRBJ1-4; D not resolved. V shed 0 bases and J shed 4 bases, with 9 bases lying between them. Germline V gives CDR1 LGHDT, CDR2 YNNKEL (reference sequence). This CDR3 is 15 amino acids long. The CDR3 spells CASSQDRENNEKLFF. The CDR3 DNA sequence: TGTGCCAGCAGCCAAGACCGAGAAAATAATGAAAAACTGTTTTTT.

V is TRBV7-2 and J is TRBJ2-1; 10 bases align to TRBD1. The CDR3 runs 15 residues. The germline V gene encodes CDR1 SGHTA and CDR2 FQGNSA. The junction had 3 bases not matched to a gene; V was cut back by 5 bases and J by 2 bases. CDR3 sequence reads: CASSPGQGTYNEQFF. The CDR3 DNA is TGTGCCAGCAGCCCGGGACAGGGGACCTACAATGAGCAGTTCTTC.

CDR3 region: CASSFGTGGVGNEKLFF. The CDR3 coding sequence is TGTGCCAGCAGTTTTGGGACAGGGGGCGTCGGCAATGAAAAACTGTTTTTT. The gene calls are TRBV12-3 or TRBV12-4 and TRBJ1-4, with TRBD1 matching 12 bases. The CDR3 spans 17 residues. J was trimmed by 5 bases and V by 3 bases; bases with no gene match: 7.

The sample holds a few counts of this clonotype. The chain carries TRBV5-1 and TRBJ2-1; 11 bases map to TRBD2. J gave up 2 bases and V 4 bases, and 8 bases lay outside the gene matches. Germline assignment: CDR1 SGHRS and CDR2 YFSETQ. The CDR3 sequence is 17 residues long. CDR3 nucleotide sequence: TGCGCCAGCAGCCCGTTTAGCGGGGGGGCAACCTACAATGAGCAGTTCTTC. Encoded protein: CASSPFSGGATYNEQFF.

The chain is built from TRBV6-1 and TRBJ2-3; D could derive from TRBD1 or TRBD2 (6 bases each). Trimming shortened V by 8 bases and J by 2 bases, and 14 bases separated the two germline ends. Germline V gives CDR1 MNHNS, CDR2 SASEGT. This CDR3 is 14 amino acids long. For the CDR3, the DNA is TGTGCCAGCTCGGGGGCAGATGTCACAGATACGCAGTATTTT. As protein: CASSGADVTDTQYF.

This clonotype was detected many times. This sequence joins TRBV20-1 and TRBJ1-4; 7 bases map to TRBD1. This CDR3 has 15 amino acids. V trimming: 4 bases; J trimming: 2 bases; junction bases outside the gene matches: 7. Per the germline V gene, CDR1 is DFQATT and CDR2 is SNEGSKA (reference sequence). The CDR3 protein is CSATQGRLTNEKLFF. CDR3 sequence (DNA): TGCAGTGCTACACAGGGGAGACTCACTAATGAAAAACTGTTTTTT.

This clonotype was detected a few times. The gene calls are TRBV10-3 and TRBJ2-6, with D possibly matching TRBD1 (6 bases). Germline CDR1 reads ENHRY; CDR2 reads SYGVKD. V shed 3 bases and J shed 1 base, with 10 bases lying between them. This CDR3 has 16 amino acids. CDR3 amino acids: CAISEQGSSGANVLTF. In nucleotides, the CDR3 is TGTGCCATCAGTGAACAGGGTAGTTCTGGGGCCAACGTCCTGACTTTC.

This clonotype was detected only a few times. The genes are TRBV6-2 or TRBV6-3 and TRBJ2-5; 8 bases fit TRBD1. Germline lookup yields CDR1 MNHEY and CDR2 SVGEGT. This CDR3 comprises 16 residues. J gave up 2 bases and V 4 bases, and 9 bases lay outside the gene matches. The CDR3 coding sequence is TGTGCCAGCAGTTCTCCGACAGGGGTGGAACAAGAGACCCAGTACTTC. The encoded protein is CASSSPTGVEQETQYF.

This clonotype was counted at least ten times. The chain combines TRBV29-1 with TRBJ2-3; 8 positions match TRBD2. This CDR3 comprises 14 residues. The V and J ends lost 3 bases and 4 bases, in that order; junction bases with no gene match: 6. The germline CDR1 and CDR2 sequences are SQVTM and ANQGSEA. CDR3: CSVEGGGGSDTQYF. The CDR3, as DNA: TGCAGCGTTGAGGGAGGCGGGGGGTCAGATACGCAGTATTTT.

This rearrangement joins TRBV19 to TRBJ1-2; D is possibly TRBD1 (5 bases). Germline loops: CDR1 LNHDA, CDR2 SQIVND (reference sequence). This CDR3 region has 12 residues. Trimming took off 6 bases at V and 4 bases at J, with 9 bases between the two ends. Here the CDR3 reads CASSAGTYGYTF. The CDR3 region has the DNA TGTGCCAGTAGCGCCGGGACCTATGGCTACACCTTC.

This clonotype was seen many times. The chain combines TRBV12-3 or TRBV12-4 with TRBJ1-1; D is uncertain. This CDR3 has 12 amino acids. Trimming cost V 5 bases and J 7 bases, with 11 bases left between them. CDR3 coding DNA: TGTGCCAGCAGTCCCCCTTGGGTTGAAGCTTTCTTT. Amino acid sequence: CASSPPWVEAFF.

This clonotype was picked up a small number of times. This chain connects TRBV28 to TRBJ2-1; D gene ambiguous. Trimming left V 1 base short and J 10 bases short, with 8 bases between. Germline V gene sequence: CDR1 MDHEN, CDR2 SYDVKM. The CDR3 runs to 12 residues. CDR3 region: CASSLLQNEQFF. DNA of the CDR3: TGTGCCAGCAGTTTATTACAGAACGAGCAGTTCTTC.

The gene calls are TRBV7-9 and TRBJ1-6, with 7 positions matching TRBD1. The CDR3 loop spans 16 amino acids. Germline V gene lookup returns CDR1 SEHNR and CDR2 FQNEAQ (reference sequence). V gave up 2 bases and J gave up 2 bases; unmatched junction bases: 3. The CDR3 DNA follows: TGTGCCAGCAGCTTACAGGGACAGACCTATAATTCACCCCTCCACTTT. Its protein product is CASSLQGQTYNSPLHF.

Only a few counts were recorded for this clonotype. The chain is built from TRBV6-2 or TRBV6-3 and TRBJ2-1; D is unclear. CDR3 length: 13 residues. Trimming took 2 bases from V and 7 from J, leaving 9 bases between them. Germline CDR1 is MNHEY and CDR2 is SVGEGT. Here the CDR3 DNA reads TGTGCCAGCAGTTACGGTGAGGATAATGAGCAGTTCTTC. It is translated as CASSYGEDNEQFF.

This clonotype was seen a handful of times. The chain is built from TRBV2 and TRBJ1-5; 9 nucleotides agree with TRBD1. Germline V gives CDR1 SNHLY, CDR2 FYNNEI. CDR3 length equals 18 residues. J was trimmed by 0 bases and V by 4 bases; bases with no gene match: 10. CDR3 protein: CASSGTGDKFYSNQPQHF. The CDR3, as DNA: TGTGCCAGCAGTGGGACAGGGGATAAGTTCTATAGCAATCAGCCCCAGCATTTT.

The chain has TRBV5-1 and TRBJ2-5; tentatively, D is TRBD1 (6 bases). Germline lookup yields CDR1 SGHRS and CDR2 YFSETQ. With 0 bases removed from V and 1 base from J, the gap between germline ends came to 7 bases. The CDR3 is 14 residues long. The CDR3 sequence: CASSLGDIQETQYF. CDR3 in DNA: TGCGCCAGCAGCTTGGGGGACATCCAAGAGACCCAGTACTTC.

The CDR3 region is CASSRLGSYETQYF. CDR3 sequence (DNA): TGTGCCAGCAGCCGATTAGGGTCATACGAGACCCAGTACTTC. The V call is TRBV7-9, the J call TRBJ2-5; D is unclear. The CDR3 is made up of 14 amino acids. Germline assignment: CDR1 SEHNR and CDR2 FQNEAQ (reference sequence). The V end lost 5 bases, the J end lost 5 bases, and 15 bases lay between the germline ends.

This clonotype was picked up many times. CDR3 sequence reads: CASSQDYGGSRMSNYGYTF. The CDR3 coding sequence is TGCGCCAGCAGCCAAGATTATGGGGGTTCTCGAATGTCTAACTATGGCTACACCTTC. V is TRBV4-3 and J is TRBJ1-2; tentatively, D is TRBD1 (5 bases). CDR3 length: 19 residues. The germline V and J ends were trimmed by 0 bases and 0 bases, with 20 bases remaining between them. The V gene's germline CDR1 is LGHNA and CDR2 YSLEER.